Below, one T cell receptor beta chain is given with its context. The data originate from a study of blood T cell repertoires in COVID-19. CDR3 size: 14 residues. Germline values: CDR1 SGDLS, CDR2 YYNGEE. V was trimmed by 0 bases and J by 14 bases, leaving 17 bases between them. Assignment of participants to cohorts was predicated upon participant-reported clinical history. Donors in Cohort 3 who had recovered were those with two negative PCRs, healthcare professional clearance, or resolution of their symptoms. Sequencing was performed with immunoSEQ multiplex PCR; in TCRdb, only in-frame clones are kept and a portion is missing. The repertoire holds over 150,000 clones, roughly 82% seen once, with 12% in the top ten.

This sequence was found in a middle-aged man who had recovered from COVID-19. Sample: PBMCs or T cells enriched from blood (not recorded which). The rearrangement joins TRBV9 to TRBJ1-4; possible D gene TRBD1, 6 bases. The DNA for the CDR3 is TGTGCCAGCAGCGTAGCTTCGGGGGGGCCGCATCTGTTTTTT. This sequence encodes CASSVASGGPHLFF.